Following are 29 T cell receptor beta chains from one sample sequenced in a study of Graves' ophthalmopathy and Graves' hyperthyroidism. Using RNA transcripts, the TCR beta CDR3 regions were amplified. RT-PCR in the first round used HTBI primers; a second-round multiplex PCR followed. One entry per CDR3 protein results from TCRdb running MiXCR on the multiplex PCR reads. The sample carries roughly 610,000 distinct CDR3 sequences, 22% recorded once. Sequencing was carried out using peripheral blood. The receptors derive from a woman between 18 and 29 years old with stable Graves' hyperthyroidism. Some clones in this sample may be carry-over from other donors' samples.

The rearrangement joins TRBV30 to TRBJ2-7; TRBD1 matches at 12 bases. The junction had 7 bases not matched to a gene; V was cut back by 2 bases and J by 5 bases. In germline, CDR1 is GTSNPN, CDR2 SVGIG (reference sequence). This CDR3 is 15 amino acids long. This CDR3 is CAWSFTGQGADEQYF. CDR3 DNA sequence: TGTGCCTGGAGTTTTACGGGACAGGGGGCCGACGAGCAGTACTTC.

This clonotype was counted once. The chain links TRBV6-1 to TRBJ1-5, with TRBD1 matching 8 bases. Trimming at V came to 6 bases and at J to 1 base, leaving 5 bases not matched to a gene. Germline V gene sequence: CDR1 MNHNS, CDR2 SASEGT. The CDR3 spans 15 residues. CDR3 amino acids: CASRAQGASNQPQHF. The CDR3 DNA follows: TGTGCCAGCAGAGCTCAGGGGGCGAGCAATCAGCCCCAGCATTTT.

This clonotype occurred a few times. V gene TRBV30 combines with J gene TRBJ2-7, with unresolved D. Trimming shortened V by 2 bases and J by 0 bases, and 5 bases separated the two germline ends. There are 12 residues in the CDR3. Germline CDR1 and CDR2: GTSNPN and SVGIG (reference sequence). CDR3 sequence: CAWSYSSYEQYF. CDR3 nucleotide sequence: TGTGCCTGGAGTTACAGCTCCTACGAGCAGTACTTC.

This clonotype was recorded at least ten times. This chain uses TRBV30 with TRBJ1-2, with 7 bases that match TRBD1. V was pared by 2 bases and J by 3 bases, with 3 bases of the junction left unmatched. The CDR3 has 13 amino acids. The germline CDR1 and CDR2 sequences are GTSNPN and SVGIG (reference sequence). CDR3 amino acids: CAWSRGQHYGYTF. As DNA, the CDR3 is TGTGCCTGGAGTCGGGGACAGCACTATGGCTACACCTTC.

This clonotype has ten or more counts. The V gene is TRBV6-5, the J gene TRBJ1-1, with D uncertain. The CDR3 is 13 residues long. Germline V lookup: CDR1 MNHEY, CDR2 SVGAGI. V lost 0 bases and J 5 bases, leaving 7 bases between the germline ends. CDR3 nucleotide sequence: TGTGCCAGCAGTTACTCGATTTATACTGAAGCTTTCTTT. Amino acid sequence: CASSYSIYTEAFF.

The CDR3, as DNA: TGTGCCAGCAGCCCAACCCGGACAATCCCAGTAGTAGCTTTCTTT. This gives the protein CASSPTRTIPVVAFF. This chain links TRBV7-8 with TRBJ1-1, with D possibly TRBD1 on 5 matching bases. CDR1 is SGHVS and CDR2 is FQNEAQ in the germline V gene. The CDR3 length is 15 residues. V was trimmed by 5 bases and J by 10 bases, leaving 23 bases between them.

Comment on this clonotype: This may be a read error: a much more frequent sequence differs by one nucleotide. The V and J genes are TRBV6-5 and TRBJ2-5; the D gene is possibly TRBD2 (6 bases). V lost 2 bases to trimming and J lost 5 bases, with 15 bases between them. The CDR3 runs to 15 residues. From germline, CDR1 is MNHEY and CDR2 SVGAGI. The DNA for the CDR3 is TGTGCCAGCAGTTACGGGCAGGGAGGTTCGGAGACCCAGTACTTC. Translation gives CASSYGQGGSETQYF.

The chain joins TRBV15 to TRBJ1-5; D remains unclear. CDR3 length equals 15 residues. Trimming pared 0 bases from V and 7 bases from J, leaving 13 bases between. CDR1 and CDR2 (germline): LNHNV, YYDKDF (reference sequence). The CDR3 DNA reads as TGTGCCACCAGCAGAGATAGGCAGGCTTCGCAGCCCCAGCATTTT. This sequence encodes CATSRDRQASQPQHF.

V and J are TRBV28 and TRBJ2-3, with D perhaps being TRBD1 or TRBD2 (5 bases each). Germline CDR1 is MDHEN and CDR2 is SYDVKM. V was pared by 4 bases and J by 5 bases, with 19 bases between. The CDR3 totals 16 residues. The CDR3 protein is CASSSPGTPAGDTQYF. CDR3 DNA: TGTGCCAGCAGTTCCCCCGGGACGCCGGCGGGAGATACGCAGTATTTT.

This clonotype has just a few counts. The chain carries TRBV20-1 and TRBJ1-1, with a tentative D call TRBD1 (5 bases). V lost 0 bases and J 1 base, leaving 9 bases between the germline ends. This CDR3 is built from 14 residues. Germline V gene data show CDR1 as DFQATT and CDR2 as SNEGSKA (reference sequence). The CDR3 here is CSARDSRANTEAFF. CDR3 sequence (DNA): TGCAGTGCTAGAGACAGCAGGGCGAACACTGAAGCTTTCTTT.

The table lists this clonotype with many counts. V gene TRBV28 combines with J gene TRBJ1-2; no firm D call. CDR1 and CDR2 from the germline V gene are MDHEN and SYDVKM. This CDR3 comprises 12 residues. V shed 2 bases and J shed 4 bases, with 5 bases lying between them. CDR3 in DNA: TGTGCCAGCAGTTTACCACGCTATGGCTACACCTTC. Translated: CASSLPRYGYTF.

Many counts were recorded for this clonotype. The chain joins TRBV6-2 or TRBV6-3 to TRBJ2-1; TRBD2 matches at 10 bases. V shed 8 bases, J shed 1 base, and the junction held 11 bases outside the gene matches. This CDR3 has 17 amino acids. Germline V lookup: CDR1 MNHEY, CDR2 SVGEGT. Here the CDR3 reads CASRGLAGVGSYNEQFF. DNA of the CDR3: TGTGCCAGCCGGGGTCTAGCGGGAGTGGGATCCTACAATGAGCAGTTCTTC.

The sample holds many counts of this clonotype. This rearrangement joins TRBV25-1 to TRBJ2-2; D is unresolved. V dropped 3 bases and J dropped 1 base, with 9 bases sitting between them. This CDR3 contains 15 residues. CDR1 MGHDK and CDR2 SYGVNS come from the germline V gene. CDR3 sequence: CASSEGGVNTGELFF. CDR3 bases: TGTGCCAGCAGTGAGGGCGGAGTGAACACCGGGGAGCTGTTTTTT.

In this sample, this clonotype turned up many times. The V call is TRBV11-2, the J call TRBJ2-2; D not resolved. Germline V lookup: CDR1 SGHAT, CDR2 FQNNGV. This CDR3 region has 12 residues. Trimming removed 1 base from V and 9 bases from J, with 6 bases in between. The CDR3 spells CASSLGLRELFF. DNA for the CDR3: TGTGCCAGCAGCTTAGGGCTCCGGGAGCTGTTTTTT.

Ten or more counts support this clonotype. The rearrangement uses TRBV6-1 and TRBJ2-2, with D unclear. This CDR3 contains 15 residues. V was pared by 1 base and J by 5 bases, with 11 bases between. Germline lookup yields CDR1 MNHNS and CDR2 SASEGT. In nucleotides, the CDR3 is TGTGCCAGCAGTGAAGATCCCTACACGACCGGGGAGCTGTTTTTT. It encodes CASSEDPYTTGELFF.

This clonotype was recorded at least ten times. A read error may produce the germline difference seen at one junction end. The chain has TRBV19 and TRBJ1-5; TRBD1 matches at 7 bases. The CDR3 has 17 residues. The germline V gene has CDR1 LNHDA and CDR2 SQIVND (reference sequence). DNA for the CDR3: TGTGCCAGTAGCCCCTCCCCCCAGGGGGTTAGCAACCAGCCCCAGCATTTT. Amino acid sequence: CASSPSPQGVSNQPQHF.

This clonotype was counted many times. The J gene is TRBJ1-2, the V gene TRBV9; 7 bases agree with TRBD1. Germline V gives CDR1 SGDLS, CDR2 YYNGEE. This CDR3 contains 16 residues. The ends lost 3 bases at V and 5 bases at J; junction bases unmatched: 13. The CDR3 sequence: CASSGGQVGSFYGYTF. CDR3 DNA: TGTGCCAGCAGCGGAGGACAGGTCGGCTCCTTTTATGGCTACACCTTC.

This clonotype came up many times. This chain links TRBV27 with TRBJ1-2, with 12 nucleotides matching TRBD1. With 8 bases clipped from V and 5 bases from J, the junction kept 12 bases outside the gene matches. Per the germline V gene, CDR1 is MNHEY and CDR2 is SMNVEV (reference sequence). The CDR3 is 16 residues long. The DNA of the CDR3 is TGTGCCAGCTCAGTAGGACCGGGACAGGGGGCATATGGCTACACCTTC. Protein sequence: CASSVGPGQGAYGYTF.

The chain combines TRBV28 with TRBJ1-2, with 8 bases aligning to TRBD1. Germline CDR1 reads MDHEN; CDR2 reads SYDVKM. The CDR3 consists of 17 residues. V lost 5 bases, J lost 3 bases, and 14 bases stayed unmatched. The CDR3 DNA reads TGTGCCAGCAGTGCGGGGACAGGAACGAATGGGGACTATGGCTACACCTTC. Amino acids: CASSAGTGTNGDYGYTF.

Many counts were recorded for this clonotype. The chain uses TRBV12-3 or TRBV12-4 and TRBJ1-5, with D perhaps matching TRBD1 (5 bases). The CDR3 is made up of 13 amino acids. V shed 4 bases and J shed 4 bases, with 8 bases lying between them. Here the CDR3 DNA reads TGTGCCAGCAGTTGGAACAGGAATCAGCCCCAGCATTTT. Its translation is CASSWNRNQPQHF.

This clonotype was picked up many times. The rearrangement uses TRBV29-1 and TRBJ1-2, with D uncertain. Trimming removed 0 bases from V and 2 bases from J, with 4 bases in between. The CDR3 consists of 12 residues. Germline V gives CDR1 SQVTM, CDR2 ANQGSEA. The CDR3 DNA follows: TGCAGCGTTGAAGACAGGAACTATGGCTACACCTTC. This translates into CSVEDRNYGYTF.

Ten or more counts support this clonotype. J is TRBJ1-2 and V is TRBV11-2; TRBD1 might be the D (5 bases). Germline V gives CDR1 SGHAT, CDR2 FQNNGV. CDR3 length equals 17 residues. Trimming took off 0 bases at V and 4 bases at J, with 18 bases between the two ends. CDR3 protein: CASSLEPGSGVFYGYTF. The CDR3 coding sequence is TGTGCCAGCAGCTTAGAACCAGGGTCTGGCGTTTTCTATGGCTACACCTTC.

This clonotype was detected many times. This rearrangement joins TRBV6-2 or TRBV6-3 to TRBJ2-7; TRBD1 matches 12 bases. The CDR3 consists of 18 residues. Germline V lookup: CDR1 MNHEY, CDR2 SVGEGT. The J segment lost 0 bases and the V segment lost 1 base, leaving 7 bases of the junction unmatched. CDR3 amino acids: CASSYFGTGGGPSYEQYF. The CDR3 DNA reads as TGTGCCAGCAGTTACTTCGGGACAGGGGGCGGTCCCTCCTACGAGCAGTACTTC.

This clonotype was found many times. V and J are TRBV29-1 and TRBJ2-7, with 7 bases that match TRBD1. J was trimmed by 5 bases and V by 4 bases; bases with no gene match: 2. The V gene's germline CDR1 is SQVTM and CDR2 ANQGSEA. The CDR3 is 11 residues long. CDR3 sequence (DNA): TGCAGCGTTGGGGGACAGCACGAGCAGTACTTC. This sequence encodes CSVGGQHEQYF.

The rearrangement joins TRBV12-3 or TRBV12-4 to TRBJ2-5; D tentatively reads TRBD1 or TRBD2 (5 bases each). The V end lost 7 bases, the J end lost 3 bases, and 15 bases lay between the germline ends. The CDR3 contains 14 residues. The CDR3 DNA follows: TGTGCCAGCACTCTCAGGGAGATAGAAGAGACCCAGTACTTC. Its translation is CASTLREIEETQYF.

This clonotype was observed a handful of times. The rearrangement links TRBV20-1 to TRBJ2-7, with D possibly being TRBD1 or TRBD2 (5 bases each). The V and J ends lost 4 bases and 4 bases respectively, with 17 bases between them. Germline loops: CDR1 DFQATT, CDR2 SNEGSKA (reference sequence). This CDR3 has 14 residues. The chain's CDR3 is CSATPPGPLYEQYF. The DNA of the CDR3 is TGCAGTGCTACCCCCCCGGGACCTCTATACGAGCAGTACTTC.

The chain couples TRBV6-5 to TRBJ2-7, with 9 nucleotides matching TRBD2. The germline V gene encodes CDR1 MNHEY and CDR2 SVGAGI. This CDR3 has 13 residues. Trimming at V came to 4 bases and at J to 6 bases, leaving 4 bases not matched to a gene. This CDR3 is CASSFSGSGEQYF. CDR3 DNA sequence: TGTGCCAGCAGTTTTAGCGGGAGCGGCGAGCAGTACTTC.

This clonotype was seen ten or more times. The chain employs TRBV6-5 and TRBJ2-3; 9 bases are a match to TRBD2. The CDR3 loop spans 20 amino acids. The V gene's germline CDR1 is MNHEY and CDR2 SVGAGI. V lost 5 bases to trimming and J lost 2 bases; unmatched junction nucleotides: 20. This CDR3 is CASSRLKREVPRPNTDTQYF. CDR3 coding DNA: TGTGCCAGCAGTAGATTGAAGCGGGAGGTCCCGAGACCAAACACAGATACGCAGTATTTT.

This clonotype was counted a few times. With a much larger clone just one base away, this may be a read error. The CDR3 spells CASSAPGTEACF. CDR3 DNA: TGTGCCAGCAGCGCGCCGGGGACTGAAGCTTGCTTT. The chain recombines TRBV28 with TRBJ1-1; D may be TRBD1 (5 bases). Germline values: CDR1 MDHEN, CDR2 SYDVKM. This CDR3 is 12 amino acids long.